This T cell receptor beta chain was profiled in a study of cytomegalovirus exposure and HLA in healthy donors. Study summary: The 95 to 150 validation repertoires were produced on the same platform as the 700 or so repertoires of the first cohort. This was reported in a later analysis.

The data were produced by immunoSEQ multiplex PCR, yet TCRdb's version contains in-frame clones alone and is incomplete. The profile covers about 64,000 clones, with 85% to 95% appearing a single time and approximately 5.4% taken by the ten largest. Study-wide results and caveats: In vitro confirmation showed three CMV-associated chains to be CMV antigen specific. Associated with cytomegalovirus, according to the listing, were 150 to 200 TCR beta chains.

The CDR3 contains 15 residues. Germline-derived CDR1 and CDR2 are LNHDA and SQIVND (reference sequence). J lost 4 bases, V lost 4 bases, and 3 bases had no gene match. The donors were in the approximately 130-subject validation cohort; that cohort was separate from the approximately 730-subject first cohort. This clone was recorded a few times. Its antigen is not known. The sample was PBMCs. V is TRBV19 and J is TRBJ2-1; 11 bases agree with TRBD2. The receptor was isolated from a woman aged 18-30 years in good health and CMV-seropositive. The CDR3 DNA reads TGTGCCAGTAGTAAGGGACTAGCGGATTACAATGAGCAGTTCTTC. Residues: CASSKGLADYNEQFF.